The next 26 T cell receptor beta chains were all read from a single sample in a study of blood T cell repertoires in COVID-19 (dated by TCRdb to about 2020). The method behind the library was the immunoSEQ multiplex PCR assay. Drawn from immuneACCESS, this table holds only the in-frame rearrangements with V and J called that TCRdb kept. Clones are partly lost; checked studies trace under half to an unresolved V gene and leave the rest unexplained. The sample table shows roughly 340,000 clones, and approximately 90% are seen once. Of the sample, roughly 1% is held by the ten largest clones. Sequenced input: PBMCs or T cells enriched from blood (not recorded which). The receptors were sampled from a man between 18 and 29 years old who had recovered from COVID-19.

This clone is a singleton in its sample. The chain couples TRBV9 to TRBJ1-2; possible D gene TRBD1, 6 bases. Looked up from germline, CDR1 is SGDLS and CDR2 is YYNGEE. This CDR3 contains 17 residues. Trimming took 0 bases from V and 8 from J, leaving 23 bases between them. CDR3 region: CASSVAVSAGEGQGYTF. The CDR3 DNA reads TGTGCCAGCAGCGTAGCGGTATCGGCAGGGGAGGGTCAGGGCTACACCTTC.

CDR3 sequence reads: CASSEWDSYGYTF. The CDR3 DNA sequence: TGTGCCAGCAGTGAATGGGACAGCTATGGCTACACCTTC. The chain couples TRBV25-1 to TRBJ1-2, with 7 bases matching TRBD1. The CDR3 extends over 13 amino acids. The germline gives CDR1 MGHDK, CDR2 SYGVNS. Germline trimming cut 1 base from V and 4 bases from J; bases unmatched to any gene: 0.

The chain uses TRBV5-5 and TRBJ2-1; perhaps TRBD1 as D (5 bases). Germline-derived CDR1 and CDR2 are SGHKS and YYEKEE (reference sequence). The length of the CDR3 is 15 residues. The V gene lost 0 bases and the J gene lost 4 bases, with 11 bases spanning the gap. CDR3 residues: CASSLGQGPYNEQFF. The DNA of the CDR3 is TGTGCCAGCAGCTTGGGGCAGGGCCCTTACAATGAGCAGTTCTTC.

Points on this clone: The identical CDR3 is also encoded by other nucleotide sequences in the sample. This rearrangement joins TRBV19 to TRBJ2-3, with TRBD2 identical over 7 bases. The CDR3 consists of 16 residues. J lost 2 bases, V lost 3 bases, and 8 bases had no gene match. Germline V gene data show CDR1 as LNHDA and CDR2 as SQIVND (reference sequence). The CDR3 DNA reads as TGTGCCAGTAGTATCAGGGCGGGGGAAGTCACAGATACGCAGTATTTT. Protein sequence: CASSIRAGEVTDTQYF.

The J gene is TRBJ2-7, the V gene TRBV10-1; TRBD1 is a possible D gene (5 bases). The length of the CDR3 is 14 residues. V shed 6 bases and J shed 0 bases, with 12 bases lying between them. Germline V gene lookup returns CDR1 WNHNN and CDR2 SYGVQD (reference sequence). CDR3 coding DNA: TGCGCCAGCAGCGACAGCAGATTCTCCTACGAGCAGTACTTC. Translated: CASSDSRFSYEQYF.

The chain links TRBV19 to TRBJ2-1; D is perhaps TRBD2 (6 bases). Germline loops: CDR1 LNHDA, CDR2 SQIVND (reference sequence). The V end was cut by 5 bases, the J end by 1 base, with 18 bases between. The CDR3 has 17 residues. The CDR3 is CASSPRLGRSSYNEQFF. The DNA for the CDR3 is TGTGCCAGTAGTCCCAGACTAGGACGTAGTTCCTACAATGAGCAGTTCTTC.

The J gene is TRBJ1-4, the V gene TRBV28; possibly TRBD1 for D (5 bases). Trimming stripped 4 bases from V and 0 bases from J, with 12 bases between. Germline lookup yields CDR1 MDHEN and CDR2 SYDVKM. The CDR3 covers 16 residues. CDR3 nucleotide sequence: TGTGCCAGCAGTTCTCAGGGAGGGTCAACTAATGAAAAACTGTTTTTT. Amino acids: CASSSQGGSTNEKLFF. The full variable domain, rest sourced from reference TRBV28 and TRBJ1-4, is DVKVTQSSRYLVKRTGEKVFLECVQDMDHENMFWYRQDPGLGLRLIYFSYDVKMKEKGDIPEGYSVSREKKERFSLILESASTNQTSMYLCASSSQGGSTNEKLFFGSGTQLSVL.

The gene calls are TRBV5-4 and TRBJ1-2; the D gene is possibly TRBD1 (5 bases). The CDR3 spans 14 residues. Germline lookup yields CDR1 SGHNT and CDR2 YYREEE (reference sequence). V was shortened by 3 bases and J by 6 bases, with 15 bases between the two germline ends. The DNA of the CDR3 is TGTGCCAGCAGCTCGGGGGGGTCGGTGGATGGCTACACCTTC. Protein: CASSSGGSVDGYTF.

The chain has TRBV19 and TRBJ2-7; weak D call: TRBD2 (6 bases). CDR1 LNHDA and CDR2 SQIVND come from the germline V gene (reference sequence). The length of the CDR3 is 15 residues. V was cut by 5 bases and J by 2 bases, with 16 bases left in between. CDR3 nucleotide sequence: TGTGCCAGTAGTCAAAAGGGACTGGCCCCCTACGAGCAGTACTTC. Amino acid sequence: CASSQKGLAPYEQYF.

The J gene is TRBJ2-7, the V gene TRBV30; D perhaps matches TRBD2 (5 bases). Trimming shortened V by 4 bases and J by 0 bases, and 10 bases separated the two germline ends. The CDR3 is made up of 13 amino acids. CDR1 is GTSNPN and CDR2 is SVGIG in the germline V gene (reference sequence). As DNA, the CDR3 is TGTGCCTGGAACCCGGGGAGCTCCTACGAGCAGTACTTC. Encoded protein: CAWNPGSSYEQYF.

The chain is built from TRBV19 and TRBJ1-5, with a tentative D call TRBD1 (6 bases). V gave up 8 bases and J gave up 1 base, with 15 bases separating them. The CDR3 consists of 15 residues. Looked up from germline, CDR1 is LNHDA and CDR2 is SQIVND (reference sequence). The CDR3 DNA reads TGTGCCAGTGGAGACAGGCGTTTAAGCAATCAGCCCCAGCATTTT. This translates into CASGDRRLSNQPQHF.

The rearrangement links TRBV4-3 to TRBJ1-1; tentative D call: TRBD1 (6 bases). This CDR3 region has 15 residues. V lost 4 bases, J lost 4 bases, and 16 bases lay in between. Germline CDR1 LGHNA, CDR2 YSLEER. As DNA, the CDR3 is TGCGCCAGCAGCCGTCAAACGGGACAAACCACTGAAGCTTTCTTT. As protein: CASSRQTGQTTEAFF.

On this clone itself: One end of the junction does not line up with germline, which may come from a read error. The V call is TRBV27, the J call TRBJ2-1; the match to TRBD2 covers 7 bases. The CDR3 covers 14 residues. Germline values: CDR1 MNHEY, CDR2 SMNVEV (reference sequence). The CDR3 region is CASSLGGGSNEQFF. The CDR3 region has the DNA TGTGCCAGCAGTTTAGGGGGGGGTTCCAATGAGCAATTCTTC.

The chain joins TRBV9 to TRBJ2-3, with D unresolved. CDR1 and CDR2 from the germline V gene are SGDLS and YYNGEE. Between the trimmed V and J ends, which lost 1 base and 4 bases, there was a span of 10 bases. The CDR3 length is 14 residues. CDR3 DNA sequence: TGTGCCAGCAGCGTAAATCGTTTGTCAGATACGCAGTATTTT. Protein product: CASSVNRLSDTQYF.

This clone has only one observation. The CDR3 nucleotides are TGTGCCAGCAGCTTAGTCGAAGCGGGAGGGTACAATGAGCAGTTCTTC. The encoded protein is CASSLVEAGGYNEQFF. The chain uses TRBV7-6 and TRBJ2-1, with 10 bases fitting TRBD2. Germline V gene data show CDR1 as SGHVS and CDR2 as FNYEAQ. The CDR3 length is 16 residues. V lost 1 base and J lost 4; bases outside the gene matches: 4.

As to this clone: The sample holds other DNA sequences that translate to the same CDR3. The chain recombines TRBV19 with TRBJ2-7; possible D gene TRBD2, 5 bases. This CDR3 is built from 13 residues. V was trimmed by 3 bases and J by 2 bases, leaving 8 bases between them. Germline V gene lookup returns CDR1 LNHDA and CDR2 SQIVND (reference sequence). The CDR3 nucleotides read TGTGCCAGTAGTATTCGGGGTCCCTACGAGCAGTACTTC. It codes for CASSIRGPYEQYF.

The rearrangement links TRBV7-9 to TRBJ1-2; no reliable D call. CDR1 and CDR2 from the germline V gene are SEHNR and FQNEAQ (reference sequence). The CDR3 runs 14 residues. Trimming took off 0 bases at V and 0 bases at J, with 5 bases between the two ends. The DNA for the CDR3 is TGTGCCAGCAGCTTAGCCGAGGCTAACTATGGCTACACCTTC. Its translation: CASSLAEANYGYTF.

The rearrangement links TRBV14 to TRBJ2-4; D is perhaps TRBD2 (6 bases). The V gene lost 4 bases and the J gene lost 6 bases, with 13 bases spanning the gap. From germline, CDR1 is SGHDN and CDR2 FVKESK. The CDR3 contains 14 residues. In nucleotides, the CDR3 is TGTGCCAGCAGCCCGGGGGTTGCGGTAAACATTCAGTACTTC. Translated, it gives CASSPGVAVNIQYF.

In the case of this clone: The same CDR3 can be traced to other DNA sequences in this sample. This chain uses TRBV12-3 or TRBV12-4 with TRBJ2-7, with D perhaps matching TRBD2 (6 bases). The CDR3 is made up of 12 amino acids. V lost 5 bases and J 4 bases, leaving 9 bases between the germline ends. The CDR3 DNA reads TGTGCCAGCAGTCCCGGGGGATACGAGCAGTACTTC. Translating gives CASSPGGYEQYF.

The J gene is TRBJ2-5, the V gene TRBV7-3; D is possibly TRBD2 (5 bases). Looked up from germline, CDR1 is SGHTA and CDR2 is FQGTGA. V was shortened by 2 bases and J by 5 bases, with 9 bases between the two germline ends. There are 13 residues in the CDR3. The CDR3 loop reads CASSLGRGETQYF. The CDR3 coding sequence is TGTGCCAGCAGCTTAGGGCGAGGGGAGACCCAGTACTTC.

The CDR3 protein is CASSSGQGGPYEQYF. Written as DNA, the CDR3 is TGCGCCAGCAGCTCGGGACAGGGGGGCCCGTACGAGCAGTACTTC. V and J are TRBV5-1 and TRBJ2-7; TRBD1 agrees at 11 bases. The CDR3 is 15 amino acids. Germline lookup yields CDR1 SGHRS and CDR2 YFSETQ. The J segment lost 4 bases and the V segment lost 3 bases, leaving 6 bases of the junction unmatched.

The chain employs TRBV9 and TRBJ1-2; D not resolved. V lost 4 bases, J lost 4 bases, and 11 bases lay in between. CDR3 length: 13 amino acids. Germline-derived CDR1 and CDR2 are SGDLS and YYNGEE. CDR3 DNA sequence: TGTGCCAGCAGCCCCCCACAATCCTATGGCTACACCTTC. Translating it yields CASSPPQSYGYTF. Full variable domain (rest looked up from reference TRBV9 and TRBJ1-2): DSGVTQTPKHLITATGQRVTLRCSPRSGDLSVYWYQQSLDQGLQFLIQYYNGEERAKGNILERFSAQQFPDLHSELNLSSLELGDSALYFCASSPPQSYGYTFGSGTRLTVV.

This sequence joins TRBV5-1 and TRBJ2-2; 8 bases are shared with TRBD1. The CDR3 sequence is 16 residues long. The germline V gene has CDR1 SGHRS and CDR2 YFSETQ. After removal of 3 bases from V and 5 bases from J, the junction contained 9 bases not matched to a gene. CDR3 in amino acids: CASSSSPGGITGELFF. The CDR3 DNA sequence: TGCGCCAGCAGCTCGAGCCCAGGGGGCATAACCGGGGAGCTGTTTTTT. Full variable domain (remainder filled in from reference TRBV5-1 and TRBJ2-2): KAGVTQTPRYLIKTRGQQVTLSCSPISGHRSVSWYQQTPGQGLQFLFEYFSETQRNKGNFPGRFSGRQFSNSRSEMNVSTLELGDSALYLCASSSSPGGITGELFFGEGSRLTVL.

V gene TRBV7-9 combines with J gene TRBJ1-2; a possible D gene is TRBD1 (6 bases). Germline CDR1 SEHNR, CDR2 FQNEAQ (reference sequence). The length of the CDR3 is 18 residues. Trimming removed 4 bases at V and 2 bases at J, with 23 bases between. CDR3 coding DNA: TGTGCCAGCAGCTCGAACATGCGGGTGGACAGCCAAAACTATGGCTACACCTTC. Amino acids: CASSSNMRVDSQNYGYTF.

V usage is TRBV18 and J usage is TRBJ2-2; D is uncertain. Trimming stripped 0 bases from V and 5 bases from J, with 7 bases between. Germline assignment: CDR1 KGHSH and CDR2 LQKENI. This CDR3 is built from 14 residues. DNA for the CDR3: TGTGCCAGCTCACCACCGGGCCGGACCGGGGAGCTGTTTTTT. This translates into CASSPPGRTGELFF.

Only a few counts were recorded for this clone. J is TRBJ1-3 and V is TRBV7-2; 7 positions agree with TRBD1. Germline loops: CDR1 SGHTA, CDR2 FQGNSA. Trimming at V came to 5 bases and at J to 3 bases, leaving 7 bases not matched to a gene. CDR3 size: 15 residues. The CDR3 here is CASSPQTGRGNTIYF. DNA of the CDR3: TGTGCCAGCAGCCCCCAGACAGGGCGTGGAAACACCATATATTTT.